Reported below is one T cell receptor beta chain. These data are taken from a study of shared T cell receptors in the human thymus. V lost 6 bases and J lost 7; bases outside the gene matches: 10. Germline V gene lookup returns CDR1 MNHEY and CDR2 SMNVEV (reference sequence). The CDR3 sequence is 14 residues long. Sequenced by immunoSEQ multiplex PCR; TCRdb stores in-frame clones only, minus some. Among hundreds of thousands of clones listed, around 87% were seen once. The sample was also reused in another study, on human thymus T cells. That publication notes: Corrective surgery for congenital heart defects was being performed on the healthy Finnish infants who were the donors. Resections from corrective heart surgery supplied the thymus tissue.

This TCR was sampled from a boy less than two years old with a congenital heart defect. The chain has TRBV27 and TRBJ2-3; 7 nucleotides line up with TRBD2. The sequenced sample consisted of thymocytes. Here the CDR3 reads CASRSGFGRNTQYF. CDR3 bases: TGTGCCAGCAGGAGCGGGTTCGGGAGGAATACGCAGTATTTT.